This T cell receptor (beta chain) is drawn from a study of graft-versus-host responses after intestinal transplantation. General observations from the study: Clonal ratios of graft-versus-host to host-versus-graft in allografts were high for patients exhibiting graft-donor T cell macrochimerism. Early post-transplant HvG declines showed an association with peak circulating GvH clone levels. Recipient marrow held GvH clones, some first seen in ileum or blood.

With roughly 200,000 irradiated, violet-dye-labeled stimulator cells, roughly 200,000 CFSE-labeled responder cells were plated. Sorting of proliferating CFSE-low CD3+CD4+ and CD3+CD8+ responders took place after the reaction. The CDR3 has 12 residues. Germline V gene sequence: CDR1 SNHLY, CDR2 FYNNEI. V dropped 7 bases and J dropped 4 bases, with 8 bases sitting between them. Some clones are missing from TCRdb's copy, which holds only in-frame ones; the method was immunoSEQ multiplex PCR. The table shows about 23,000 clones, with about two fifths occurring only once. The chain links TRBV2 to TRBJ1-5; D gene ambiguous. Sequenced here: alloreactive CD8+ T cells from a mixed lymphocyte reaction culture, sampled before transplantation. Subset indicated: CFSE-low proliferating T cells sorted from roughly six-day pre-transplant mixed lymphocyte reaction (GvH or HvG direction). This sequence originates from a human patient who was an organ donor for intestinal transplantation. The CDR3 spells CASKRNNQPQHF. CDR3 nucleotides: TGTGCCAGCAAAAGAAATAATCAGCCCCAGCATTTT.